The 7 T cell receptor beta chains below come from one sample, sequenced in a study of cytomegalovirus exposure and HLA in healthy donors. In the PCR, 60 Vbeta and 13 Jbeta primers were used. Here immunoSEQ multiplex PCR was the method, and the copy in TCRdb shows in-frame clones only, minus some. The sample yields about 200,000 clones, around 77% seen once. Sequenced material: PBMCs. Source of these receptors: a woman younger than 45 in good health and CMV-seronegative.

The V and J genes are TRBV28 and TRBJ2-7; 7 bases match TRBD1. Trimming removed 11 bases from V and 0 bases from J; junction bases left unmatched: 4. CDR3 length: 12 amino acids. From germline, CDR1 is MDHEN and CDR2 SYDVKM. The CDR3 DNA reads as TGTGCCGCCCGGGACAGCTCCTACGAGCAGTACTTC. This sequence encodes CAARDSSYEQYF. The full variable domain, rest sourced from reference TRBV28 and TRBJ2-7, is DVKVTQSSRYLVKRTGEKVFLECVQDMDHENMFWYRQDPGLGLRLIYFSYDVKMKEKGDIPEGYSVSREKKERFSLILESASTNQTSMYLCAARDSSYEQYFGPGTRLTVT.

The gene calls are TRBV19 and TRBJ2-7, with 10 nucleotides matching TRBD2. CDR3 length: 12 amino acids. J was trimmed by 12 bases and V by 10 bases; bases with no gene match: 12. From germline, CDR1 is LNHDA and CDR2 SQIVND (reference sequence). For the CDR3, the DNA is TGTGCCACAACCTCGCCGGGACTAGCGTTGTACTTC. Protein product: CATTSPGLALYF.

V gene TRBV29-1 combines with J gene TRBJ1-2, with D possibly matching TRBD1 (5 bases). Germline values: CDR1 SQVTM, CDR2 ANQGSEA. The ends were cut back, 6 bases at V and 7 bases at J, with 12 bases in the middle. This CDR3 is 11 amino acids long. CDR3 sequence: CSVVQGLGYTF. In nucleotides, the CDR3 is TGCAGCGTGGTGCAGGGCCTTGGCTACACCTTC.

V usage is TRBV9 and J usage is TRBJ2-1; a possible D gene is TRBD1 (6 bases). CDR3 length equals 15 residues. Trimming shortened V by 6 bases and J by 7 bases, and 20 bases separated the two germline ends. Germline CDR1 SGDLS, CDR2 YYNGEE. For the CDR3, the DNA is TGTGCCAGCACCCCGGGACACCTAACGAAGAATGAGCAGTTCTTC. This translates into CASTPGHLTKNEQFF.

This chain joins TRBV10-2 and TRBJ2-5; TRBD1 might be the D (5 bases). The CDR3 loop spans 17 amino acids. CDR1 and CDR2 from the germline V gene are WSHSY and SAAADI. Trimming removed 0 bases from V and 7 bases from J, with 21 bases in between. CDR3 DNA: TGCGCCAGCAGTGAGTCGACTCGATGGACATCAAGTGGGACCCAGTACTTC. Translating gives CASSESTRWTSSGTQYF.

The chain employs TRBV13 and TRBJ2-3; 9 nucleotides line up with TRBD2. From germline, CDR1 is PRHDT and CDR2 FYEKMQ (reference sequence). With 5 bases clipped from V and 5 bases from J, the junction kept 14 bases outside the gene matches. CDR3 length: 17 amino acids. CDR3 nucleotides: TGTGCCAGCAGCCCACATTATCGCGGGAGGGCCGGAGATACGCAGTATTTT. Its protein product is CASSPHYRGRAGDTQYF.

CDR3 residues: CASSPGTVDTQYF. The DNA of the CDR3 is TGTGCCAGCTCACCCGGGACAGTAGATACGCAGTATTTT. J is TRBJ2-3 and V is TRBV18, with 7 nucleotides matching TRBD1. CDR1 KGHSH and CDR2 LQKENI come from the germline V gene. The CDR3 spans 13 residues. Trimming at V came to 3 bases and at J to 5 bases, leaving 2 bases not matched to a gene.